This TCR beta chain comes out of a study of T cell responses to AZD1222 COVID-19 vaccine. Trimming shortened V by 6 bases and J by 6 bases, and 9 bases separated the two germline ends. This CDR3 has 12 amino acids. Per the germline V gene, CDR1 is SEHNR and CDR2 is FQNEAQ (reference sequence). Comment on this clone: Its antigen is unknown.

Measured with immunoSEQ multiplex PCR; TCRdb has only the in-frame clones, and not every one. The repertoire consists of 150,000 to 190,000 clones, with over 90% occurring once and the leading ten covering over 1.2%. Study outcomes and limitations: Among vaccine-associated CD4 TCRs, coverage spanned spike, with dominance at 160-218 and 743-854.

Second doses were pooled across both intervals (about 4 or about 12 weeks). J is TRBJ2-1 and V is TRBV7-9; weak D call: TRBD1 (6 bases). Specimen: peripheral blood, collected 28 days after the second AZD1222 dose. The sequence derives from an adult who received the AZD1222 COVID-19 vaccine. The CDR3 region has the DNA TGTGCCAGCAGACCGGACAGCAATGAGCAGTTCTTC. It encodes CASRPDSNEQFF.